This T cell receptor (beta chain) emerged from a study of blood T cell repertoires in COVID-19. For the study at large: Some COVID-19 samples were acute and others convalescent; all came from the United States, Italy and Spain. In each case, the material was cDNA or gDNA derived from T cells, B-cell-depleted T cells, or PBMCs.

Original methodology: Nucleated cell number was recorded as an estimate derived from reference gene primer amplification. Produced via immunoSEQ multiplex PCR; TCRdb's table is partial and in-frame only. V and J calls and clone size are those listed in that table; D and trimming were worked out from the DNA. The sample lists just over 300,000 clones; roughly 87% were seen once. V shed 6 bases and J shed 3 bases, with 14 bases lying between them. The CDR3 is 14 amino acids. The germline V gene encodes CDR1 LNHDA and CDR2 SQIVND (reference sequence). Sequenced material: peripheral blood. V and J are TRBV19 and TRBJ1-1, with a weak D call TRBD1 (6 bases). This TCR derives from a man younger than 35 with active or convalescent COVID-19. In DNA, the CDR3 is TGTGCCAGTAGGATCTCGACAGGCTACACTGAAGCTTTCTTT. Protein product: CASRISTGYTEAFF.